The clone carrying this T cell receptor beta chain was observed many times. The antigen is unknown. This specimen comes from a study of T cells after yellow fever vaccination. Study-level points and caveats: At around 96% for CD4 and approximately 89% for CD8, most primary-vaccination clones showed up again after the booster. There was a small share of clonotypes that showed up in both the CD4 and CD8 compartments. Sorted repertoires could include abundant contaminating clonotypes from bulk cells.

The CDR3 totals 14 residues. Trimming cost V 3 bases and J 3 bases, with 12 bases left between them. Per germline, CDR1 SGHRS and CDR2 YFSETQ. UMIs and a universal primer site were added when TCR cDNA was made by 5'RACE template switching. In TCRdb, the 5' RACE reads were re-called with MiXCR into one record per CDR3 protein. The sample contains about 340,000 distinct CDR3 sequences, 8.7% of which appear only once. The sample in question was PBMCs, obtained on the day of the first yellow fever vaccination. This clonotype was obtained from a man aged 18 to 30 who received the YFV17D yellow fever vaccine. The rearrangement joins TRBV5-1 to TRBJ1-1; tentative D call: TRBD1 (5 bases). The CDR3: CASSWKGSDTEAFF. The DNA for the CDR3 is TGCGCCAGCAGCTGGAAGGGGAGCGACACTGAAGCTTTCTTT.